Listed below are T cell receptor beta chains from one sample, sequenced in a study of spatial heterogeneity in lung cancer. MiXCR, applied by TCRdb to the 5' RACE reads, yields one record per CDR3 protein. The sample has around 60,000 distinct CDR3 sequences; 7.5% to 8.5% are singletons. The source was PBMCs, collected at surgery. The receptors here all came from a female donor with early-stage non-small cell lung cancer. Each CDR3 is given with its conserved first and last residue. Fields, in order: clone size, V gene, D gene, J gene, CDR3 DNA, CDR3 protein. The D gene is left open where the match is weak. Some rows have no size entry. The others give once, few or many, or a class for an expanded clone.

clone_size: .; v_call: TRBV27; d_call: TRBD1; j_call: TRBJ1-2; cdr3_nt: TGTGCCAGCAGTGGACAGGGGGCTAGGTATGGCTTCACCTTC; cdr3_aa: CASSGQGARYGFTF
clone_size: few; v_call: TRBV10-3; d_call: .; j_call: TRBJ1-6; cdr3_nt: TGTGCCATCAGCAGGGAAAAGTTTGATTCACCCCTCCACTTT; cdr3_aa: CAISREKFDSPLHF
clone_size: .; v_call: TRBV12-3/TRBV12-4; d_call: .; j_call: TRBJ1-2; cdr3_nt: TGTGCCAGCAGTTTACAAGGGAATGGCTACACCTTC; cdr3_aa: CASSLQGNGYTF
clone_size: many; v_call: TRBV2; d_call: TRBD2; j_call: TRBJ2-2; cdr3_nt: TGTGCCAGCAGTTCGGGGAGCGGGAGAGGAACCGGGGAGCTGTTTTTT; cdr3_aa: CASSSGSGRGTGELFF
clone_size: .; v_call: TRBV5-6; d_call: TRBD1; j_call: TRBJ1-6; cdr3_nt: TGTGCCAGCAGCTTCTCGGACAGGGGTAATTCACCCCTCCACTTT; cdr3_aa: CASSFSDRGNSPLHF
clone_size: few; v_call: TRBV12-5; d_call: TRBD2; j_call: TRBJ2-1; cdr3_nt: TGTGCTAGTGGTTTGCCACCCCGGACCAAGAGCGGGAGACTCTCCTACAATGAGCAGTTCTTC; cdr3_aa: CASGLPPRTKSGRLSYNEQFF
clone_size: .; v_call: TRBV29-1; d_call: TRBD1; j_call: TRBJ2-6; cdr3_nt: TGCAGCGTTGCAGGGGGCGCTGGGGCCAACGTCCTGACTTTC; cdr3_aa: CSVAGGAGANVLTF
clone_size: .; v_call: TRBV12-3/TRBV12-4; d_call: .; j_call: TRBJ1-2; cdr3_nt: TGTGCCAGCAGTTTAGGAGGGGGCTATGGCTACACCTTC; cdr3_aa: CASSLGGGYGYTF
clone_size: many; v_call: TRBV20-1; d_call: .; j_call: TRBJ2-5; cdr3_nt: TGCAGTGCTCCGTCGGCCGGGAAAGAGACCCAGTACTTC; cdr3_aa: CSAPSAGKETQYF
clone_size: .; v_call: TRBV5-1; d_call: .; j_call: TRBJ1-1; cdr3_nt: TGCGCCAGCAGCTTTGAGGGTCGGACTGAAGCTTTCTTT; cdr3_aa: CASSFEGRTEAFF
clone_size: few; v_call: TRBV20-1; d_call: .; j_call: TRBJ2-7; cdr3_nt: TGCAGTGCTAGAGATTTCCTGGAGAATTCCTACGAGCAGTACTTC; cdr3_aa: CSARDFLENSYEQYF
clone_size: many; v_call: TRBV20-1; d_call: .; j_call: TRBJ1-5; cdr3_nt: TGCAGTGCTAGGGACCCTTTGGGCAATCAGCCCCAGCATTTT; cdr3_aa: CSARDPLGNQPQHF
clone_size: many; v_call: TRBV2; d_call: .; j_call: TRBJ2-4; cdr3_nt: TGTGCCAGCAACCTACATGATGGCATTCAGTACTTC; cdr3_aa: CASNLHDGIQYF
clone_size: few; v_call: TRBV5-1; d_call: .; j_call: TRBJ1-1; cdr3_nt: TGCGCCAGCAGCTTGGACTGGAACACTGAAGCTTTCTTT; cdr3_aa: CASSLDWNTEAFF
clone_size: few; v_call: TRBV6-6; d_call: TRBD1; j_call: TRBJ1-2; cdr3_nt: TGTGCCACCCGACAGGGTTATGGCTACACCTTC; cdr3_aa: CATRQGYGYTF
clone_size: few; v_call: TRBV2; d_call: .; j_call: TRBJ2-2; cdr3_nt: TGTGCCAGCAGTCCGGGACTTTCGAGAAGTGGGACCGGGGAGCTGTTTTTT; cdr3_aa: CASSPGLSRSGTGELFF
clone_size: .; v_call: TRBV6-1; d_call: TRBD1; j_call: TRBJ2-3; cdr3_nt: TGTGCCAGCACCCAGGGGCAGGGGGCTCTAGATACGCAGTATTTT; cdr3_aa: CASTQGQGALDTQYF
clone_size: few; v_call: TRBV7-2; d_call: .; j_call: TRBJ2-3; cdr3_nt: TGTGCCAGCAGGATACGGGGCGGACCAGGGGCGACAGATACGCAGTATTTT; cdr3_aa: CASRIRGGPGATDTQYF
clone_size: .; v_call: TRBV6-6; d_call: .; j_call: TRBJ2-7; cdr3_nt: TGTGCCAGCAGGCCCCAGGGATCCCGCTACGAGCAGTACTTC; cdr3_aa: CASRPQGSRYEQYF
clone_size: many; v_call: TRBV12-5; d_call: TRBD1; j_call: TRBJ2-1; cdr3_nt: TGTGCTAGTGTCCGGACAGGGGCGAACAATGAGCAGTTCTTC; cdr3_aa: CASVRTGANNEQFF
clone_size: many; v_call: TRBV5-1; d_call: TRBD2; j_call: TRBJ2-3; cdr3_nt: TGCGCCAGCAGCCACCCCCGGGGGGGCCGGGATACGCAGTATTTT; cdr3_aa: CASSHPRGGRDTQYF
clone_size: .; v_call: TRBV19; d_call: .; j_call: TRBJ2-2; cdr3_nt: TGTGCCAGTAGCCTTCTCCGGGCCCACTACACCGGGGAGCTGTTTTTT; cdr3_aa: CASSLLRAHYTGELFF
clone_size: few; v_call: TRBV21-1; d_call: .; j_call: TRBJ1-5; cdr3_nt: TGTGCCAGCATGGTGAGGCCCCAGCATTTT; cdr3_aa: CASMVRPQHF
clone_size: many; v_call: TRBV28; d_call: .; j_call: TRBJ1-1; cdr3_nt: TGTGCCAGCACCACTGGGATGGGCTTTGGGGCGAGGGACACTGAAGCTTTCTTT; cdr3_aa: CASTTGMGFGARDTEAFF
clone_size: few; v_call: TRBV27; d_call: .; j_call: TRBJ2-2; cdr3_nt: TGTGCCAGCAGTTTAGGGTCTAGTCTCTCCGGGGAGCTGTTTTTT; cdr3_aa: CASSLGSSLSGELFF
clone_size: .; v_call: TRBV20-1; d_call: .; j_call: TRBJ2-7; cdr3_nt: TGCAGTGCCCCCCGGTCAGTGACCTACGAGCAGTACTTC; cdr3_aa: CSAPRSVTYEQYF
clone_size: .; v_call: TRBV12-5; d_call: .; j_call: TRBJ2-1; cdr3_nt: TGTGCTAGTGGGGGGGCGAGCTCCTACAATGAGCAGTTCTTC; cdr3_aa: CASGGASSYNEQFF
clone_size: many; v_call: TRBV28; d_call: .; j_call: TRBJ1-1; cdr3_nt: TGTGCCAGCAGTACAGGGACGCTTGGAGCTTTCTTT; cdr3_aa: CASSTGTLGAFF
clone_size: many; v_call: TRBV7-8; d_call: TRBD1; j_call: TRBJ1-1; cdr3_nt: TGTGCCAGCAGCTTATGGACAGGGGGTACCTTTGAAGCTTTCTTT; cdr3_aa: CASSLWTGGTFEAFF
clone_size: .; v_call: TRBV7-9; d_call: TRBD2; j_call: TRBJ2-1; cdr3_nt: TGTGCCAGCAGCCGAGGGACTAGCGGCCTCAATGAGCAGTTCTTC; cdr3_aa: CASSRGTSGLNEQFF
clone_size: few; v_call: TRBV9; d_call: .; j_call: TRBJ2-1; cdr3_nt: TGTGCCAGCAGCGTAGCGTTCCGGGGCTCAGAGGATGAGCAGTTCTTC; cdr3_aa: CASSVAFRGSEDEQFF
clone_size: many; v_call: TRBV7-2; d_call: .; j_call: TRBJ2-2; cdr3_nt: TGTGCCAGCAGCTTAGATGGGGGTGACACCGGGGAGCTGTTTTTT; cdr3_aa: CASSLDGGDTGELFF
clone_size: many; v_call: TRBV15; d_call: TRBD1; j_call: TRBJ1-1; cdr3_nt: TGTGCCACCAGCAGCGGGAACAGGGGGAACACTGAAGCTTTCTTT; cdr3_aa: CATSSGNRGNTEAFF
clone_size: many; v_call: TRBV10-3; d_call: .; j_call: TRBJ1-6; cdr3_nt: TGTGCCATCAGTGAGCGGGGGACTGCGGATAGGGCACCCCTCCACTTT; cdr3_aa: CAISERGTADRAPLHF
clone_size: many; v_call: TRBV6-1; d_call: .; j_call: TRBJ2-2; cdr3_nt: TGTGCCAGCAGTGCCAACACCGGGGAGCTGTTTTTT; cdr3_aa: CASSANTGELFF
clone_size: many; v_call: TRBV5-1; d_call: .; j_call: TRBJ1-5; cdr3_nt: TGCGCCAGCAGCTCGGACGGACATAGCAATCAGCCCCAGCATTTT; cdr3_aa: CASSSDGHSNQPQHF
clone_size: .; v_call: TRBV5-1; d_call: .; j_call: TRBJ1-4; cdr3_nt: TGCGCCAGCAGCTTGGCTAGTGCACTCTATGGGACTAGTCGTGCAACTAATGAAAAACTGTTTTTT; cdr3_aa: CASSLASALYGTSRATNEKLFF
clone_size: .; v_call: TRBV28; d_call: TRBD1; j_call: TRBJ2-7; cdr3_nt: TGTGCCAGCAGGGGGGGACAGGGAAGGTCGATTGGTGAGCAGTACTTC; cdr3_aa: CASRGGQGRSIGEQYF
clone_size: many; v_call: TRBV6-6; d_call: TRBD1; j_call: TRBJ2-3; cdr3_nt: TGTGCCAGCAGTTACCCGGGACAGGGCCCAGATACGCAGTATTTT; cdr3_aa: CASSYPGQGPDTQYF
clone_size: many; v_call: TRBV5-6; d_call: .; j_call: TRBJ1-1; cdr3_nt: TGTGCCAGCAGCCCCCCGGGGGGGGTATGGAGCACTGAAGCTTTCTTT; cdr3_aa: CASSPPGGVWSTEAFF
clone_size: few; v_call: TRBV3-1; d_call: TRBD1; j_call: TRBJ2-7; cdr3_nt: TGTGCCAGCAGCCAAGAAAGGGGACAGGTTATCAACGAGCAGTACTTC; cdr3_aa: CASSQERGQVINEQYF
clone_size: many; v_call: TRBV10-3; d_call: TRBD1; j_call: TRBJ1-1; cdr3_nt: TGTGCCATCTCCGGACAGGGGGCTAAGAACACTGAAGCTTTCTTT; cdr3_aa: CAISGQGAKNTEAFF
clone_size: .; v_call: TRBV28; d_call: .; j_call: TRBJ1-5; cdr3_nt: TGTGCCAGCAGTTTACTAAGCAGTTTTAGCACAGATACGCAGCATTTT; cdr3_aa: CASSLLSSFSTDTQHF
clone_size: many; v_call: TRBV20-1; d_call: .; j_call: TRBJ2-6; cdr3_nt: TGCAGTGCAACCACAGGTTCCTCTGGGGCCAACGTCCTGACTTTC; cdr3_aa: CSATTGSSGANVLTF
clone_size: many; v_call: TRBV7-2; d_call: .; j_call: TRBJ2-3; cdr3_nt: TGTGCCAGCAGCTTAGCACCGGACGCGAAGACAGATACGCAGTATTTT; cdr3_aa: CASSLAPDAKTDTQYF
clone_size: .; v_call: TRBV5-1; d_call: TRBD1; j_call: TRBJ1-1; cdr3_nt: TGCGCCAGCAGCTCAGGACAGGACCGAGAAGCTTTCTTT; cdr3_aa: CASSSGQDREAFF
clone_size: many; v_call: TRBV5-4; d_call: .; j_call: TRBJ1-4; cdr3_nt: TGTGCCAGCAGCTTGGGCGGTACAACTAATGAAAAACTGTTTTTT; cdr3_aa: CASSLGGTTNEKLFF
clone_size: few; v_call: TRBV20-1; d_call: .; j_call: TRBJ1-2; cdr3_nt: TGCAGTGCTAGCGGGGGCCCTACTAACTATGGCTACACCTTC; cdr3_aa: CSASGGPTNYGYTF
clone_size: many; v_call: TRBV7-9; d_call: TRBD1; j_call: TRBJ1-6; cdr3_nt: TGTGCCAGCAGCTTTGGACAGGGAGGGGATTCACCCCTCCACTTT; cdr3_aa: CASSFGQGGDSPLHF
clone_size: many; v_call: TRBV28; d_call: TRBD1; j_call: TRBJ1-5; cdr3_nt: TGTGCCGGAGGGACAGGGTTGTCAAGTCAGCCCCAGCATTTT; cdr3_aa: CAGGTGLSSQPQHF
clone_size: .; v_call: TRBV18; d_call: TRBD1; j_call: TRBJ1-2; cdr3_nt: TGTGCCAGCTCACCAAAGGGGAACAGGGGACTTGGCTACACCTTC; cdr3_aa: CASSPKGNRGLGYTF
clone_size: many; v_call: TRBV7-9; d_call: .; j_call: TRBJ1-5; cdr3_nt: TGTGCCAGCAGCGCAGGGCCAGGGCCCCAGCATTTT; cdr3_aa: CASSAGPGPQHF
clone_size: .; v_call: TRBV6-5; d_call: .; j_call: TRBJ2-1; cdr3_nt: TGTGCCAGCAACAATTTGGGAGTTTTAAACAATGAGCAGTTCTTC; cdr3_aa: CASNNLGVLNNEQFF
clone_size: many; v_call: TRBV29-1; d_call: TRBD1; j_call: TRBJ1-4; cdr3_nt: TGCAGCGTTGCCTTATCGACAGGGCTAAATGAAAAACTGTTTTTT; cdr3_aa: CSVALSTGLNEKLFF
clone_size: medium-sized; v_call: TRBV5-1; d_call: TRBD1; j_call: TRBJ2-1; cdr3_nt: TGCGCCAGCAGCCCGGGACAGGGAACCTACAATGAGCAGTTCTTC; cdr3_aa: CASSPGQGTYNEQFF